This TCR beta chain was captured in a study of CD8+ T cells in alopecia areata (dated by TCRdb to 2017 to 2018). Study-level background: The treated patients took part in an open-label pilot trial in which moderate-to-severe alopecia areata was treated with oral tofacitinib at 5 to 10 mg twice daily. immunoSEQ multiplex PCR using 35 Vbeta forward primers and 13 Jbeta reverse primers was used to amplify TCRbeta CDR3 regions. Scalp clonality was compared across normal scalp (n=4), patchy alopecia areata scalp (n=8), and alopecia totalis/universalis scalp (n=8). RNA came from the PAXgene miRNA kit for fixed scalp, the miRNeasy kit for PBMCs, and the RNeasy kit for mouse skin. To study T cell clonal expansion in alopecia areata, the researchers applied high-throughput TCRbeta sequencing to both the C3H/HeJ mouse model and human patients. Tofacitinib was given for 6 to 18 months, followed by 6 months of follow-up off drug to assess delayed response and recurrence. For the treated patients, the SALT score, which quantifies what percentage of scalp surface area is affected, served as the measure of disease severity. In humans, TCRbeta sequencing was performed on scalp tissue and on sorted CD4+ and CD8+ peripheral blood T cells from healthy controls and from patients with patchy or totalis/universalis alopecia areata. Tofacitinib-treated patients had biopsies at baseline and at 4 and 24 weeks of treatment, with a later scalp biopsy in several patients. Study-wide conclusions, independent of this receptor: Lesional scalp, especially in alopecia totalis/universalis, showed higher clonality and more expanded CD8+ clones than normal scalp, suggesting antigenic drive. Because the treated cohort was small and had only one nonresponder, larger studies are needed to examine links between baseline CD8+ expansion and response. Many expanded lesional clones were found to persist in scalp and blood during tofacitinib treatment, and relapse after treatment cessation may be partly explained by this persistence. Resident alphabeta T cells in normal human skin are also sequenced, complicating scalp TCR repertoire analysis, unlike mouse skin dominated by gammadelta T cells. Compared with mice, TCR sequences shared between patients were less clear, possibly partly because of HLA diversity across the patient population. Scalp clonality and the number of expanded CD8+ clones among the top 100 scalp clones were significantly decreased by tofacitinib.

This clone was seen a handful of times. Its cognate antigen has yet to be identified. Base-call qualities are not available, and no considerably larger clone is one nucleotide away. CDR1 and CDR2, per the germline V gene, are SQVTM and ANQGSEA. Taken from cysteine to phenylalanine, the CDR3 has 13 residues. Only CDR3 DNA remains: 39 bases, in frame from the first base. At the junction V is shortened by 3 bases and J by 0 bases, with 6 bases in between. Preparation of the library involved the immunoSEQ multiplex PCR assay. To provide template for TCR sequencing, every sample had RNA extracted and reverse transcribed into cDNA. SuperScript III was used to make first-strand cDNA, primed with a 2:1 mix of oligo-dT and random hexamers. Amplification bias was assessed with a synthetic immune receptor repertoire, and residual bias was removed computationally. The original methods were these. Raw reads were preprocessed to remove errors, and CDR3 was defined by IMGT conventions from the conserved cysteine to phenylalanine. Clonality was computed by normalizing Shannon entropy by log2 of the number of productive unique TCRs and subtracting the result from 1. Whether scalp clones were CD4 or CD8 was inferred by matching scalp TCRbeta sequences against CD4 and CD8 repertoires sorted from blood. The source is immuneACCESS, and TCRdb retained only in-frame sequences with V and J called. Part of the clones is not carried over; for the studies checked, unresolved V genes explain less than half of this, and the remainder is unexplained. Clonal size and the V and J genes are those of that table, whereas D and trimming came from the DNA. The sample table shows about 210,000 clones, and over 60% are seen once. Clones ranked in the top ten supply roughly 1.2% of the sample.

The treatment or condition label here, explained by the study, means: oral pan-JAK inhibitor, 5-10 mg twice daily. Lesional scalp punch biopsies and peripheral blood were collected from alopecia areata patients. PBMCs were isolated by density centrifugation and stained for CD3, CD4 and CD8, and CD4+ and CD8+ T cells were sorted on a FACSAria. The chain couples TRBV29-1 to TRBJ2-1; no D gene call is confident. The sequence came from a human donor with alopecia areata. The sequencing used CD4+ T cells sorted from blood, collected around week 44, from a patient treated with tofacitinib. The CDR3 amino acid sequence is: CSVEGTSYNEQFF. In nucleotide form, the sequence is TGCAGCGTTGAGGGCACCTCCTACAATGAGCAGTTCTTC.